The clone carrying this T cell receptor (beta chain) occurred once. Antigen specificity is unknown. Separate from the approximately 700-subject first cohort was the roughly 120-subject validation cohort, to which the donors belonged. This specimen comes from a study of cytomegalovirus exposure and HLA in healthy donors. Background on the study: The approximately 700 first-cohort repertoires shared a platform with the 100 to 150 validation repertoires, as reported in a later analysis. Study-level findings and limits: High specificity and sensitivity for cytomegalovirus status were reported for the classifier.

Method: immunoSEQ multiplex PCR; TCRdb's copy keeps in-frame clones and lacks some. Found here are under 200,000 clones, 75% to 95% of them singletons; the top ten hold 3% to 3.5%. The germline gives CDR1 SGHVT, CDR2 SQSDAQ. The CDR3 sequence is 15 residues long. Trimming removed 6 bases from V and 8 bases from J, with 19 bases in between. The TCR sequence derives from a woman in her late teens or twenties in good health and CMV-seropositive. Sequencing was performed on PBMCs. V gene TRBV7-4 combines with J gene TRBJ1-4, with D tentatively TRBD1 (5 bases). CDR3 in DNA: TGTGCCAGCAGTCAAGGTCAGGGTATTGGAGAAAAACTGTTTTTT. It is translated as CASSQGQGIGEKLFF.